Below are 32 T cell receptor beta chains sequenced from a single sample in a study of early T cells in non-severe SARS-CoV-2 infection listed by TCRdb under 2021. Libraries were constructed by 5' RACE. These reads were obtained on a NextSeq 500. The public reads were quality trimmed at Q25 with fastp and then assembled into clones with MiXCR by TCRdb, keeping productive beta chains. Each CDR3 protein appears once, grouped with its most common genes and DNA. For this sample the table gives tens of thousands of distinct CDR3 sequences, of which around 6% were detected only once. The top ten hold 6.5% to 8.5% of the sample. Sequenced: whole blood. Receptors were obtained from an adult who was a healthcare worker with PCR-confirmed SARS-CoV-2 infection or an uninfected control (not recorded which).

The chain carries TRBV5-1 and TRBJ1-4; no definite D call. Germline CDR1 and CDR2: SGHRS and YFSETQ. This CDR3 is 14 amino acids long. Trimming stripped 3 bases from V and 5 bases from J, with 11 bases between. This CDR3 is CASSSALLNEKLFF. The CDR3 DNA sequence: TGCGCCAGCAGCTCGGCGTTGCTGAATGAAAAACTGTTTTTT.

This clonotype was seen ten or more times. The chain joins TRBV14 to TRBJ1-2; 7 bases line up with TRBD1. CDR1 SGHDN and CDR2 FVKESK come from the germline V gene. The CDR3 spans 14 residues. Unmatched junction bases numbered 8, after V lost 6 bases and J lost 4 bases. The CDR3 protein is CASSRDSRSYGYTF. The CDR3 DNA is TGTGCCAGCAGTCGGGACAGTCGGAGCTATGGCTACACCTTC.

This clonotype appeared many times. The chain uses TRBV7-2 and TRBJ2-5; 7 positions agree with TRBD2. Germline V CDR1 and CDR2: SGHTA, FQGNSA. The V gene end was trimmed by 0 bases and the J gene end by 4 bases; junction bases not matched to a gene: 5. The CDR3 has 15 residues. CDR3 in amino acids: CASSLAQGGTETQYF. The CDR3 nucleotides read TGTGCCAGCAGCTTAGCCCAGGGAGGGACAGAGACCCAGTACTTC.

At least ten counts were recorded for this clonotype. In nucleotides, the CDR3 is TGCGCCAGCAGCCAAGCATCAGGGAATGGCTACACCTTC. It yields the protein CASSQASGNGYTF. The chain has TRBV4-3 and TRBJ1-2; D might be TRBD1 (5 bases). CDR1 and CDR2 from the germline V gene are LGHNA and YSLEER. The CDR3 runs 13 residues. The V gene lost 1 base and the J gene lost 6 bases, with 9 bases spanning the gap.

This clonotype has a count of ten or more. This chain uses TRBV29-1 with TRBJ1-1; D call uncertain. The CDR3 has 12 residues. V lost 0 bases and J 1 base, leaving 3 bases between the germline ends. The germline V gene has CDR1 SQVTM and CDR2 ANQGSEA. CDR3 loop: CSVEDRNTEAFF. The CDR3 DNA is TGCAGCGTTGAAGACAGGAACACTGAAGCTTTCTTT.

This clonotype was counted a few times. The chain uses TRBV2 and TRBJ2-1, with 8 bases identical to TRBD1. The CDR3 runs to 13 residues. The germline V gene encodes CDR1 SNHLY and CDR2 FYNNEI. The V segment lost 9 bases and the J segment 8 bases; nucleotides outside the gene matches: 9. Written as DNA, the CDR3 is TGTGCCAGTCAGGACAGGGCGGTCGATGAGCAGTTCTTC. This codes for CASQDRAVDEQFF.

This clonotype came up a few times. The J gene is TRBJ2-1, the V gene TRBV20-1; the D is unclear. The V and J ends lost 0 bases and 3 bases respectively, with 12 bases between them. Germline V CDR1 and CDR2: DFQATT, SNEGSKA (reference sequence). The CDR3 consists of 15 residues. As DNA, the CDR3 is TGCAGTGCTAGAGATCCTCGGCAGTTCTACAATGAGCAGTTCTTC. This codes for CSARDPRQFYNEQFF.

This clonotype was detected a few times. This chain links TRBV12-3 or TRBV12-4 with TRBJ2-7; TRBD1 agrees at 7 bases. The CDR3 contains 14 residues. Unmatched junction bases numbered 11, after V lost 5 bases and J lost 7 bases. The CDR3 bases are TGTGCCAGCAGTCTCCAGAGGGGGCCGCAGGAGCAGTACTTC. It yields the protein CASSLQRGPQEQYF.

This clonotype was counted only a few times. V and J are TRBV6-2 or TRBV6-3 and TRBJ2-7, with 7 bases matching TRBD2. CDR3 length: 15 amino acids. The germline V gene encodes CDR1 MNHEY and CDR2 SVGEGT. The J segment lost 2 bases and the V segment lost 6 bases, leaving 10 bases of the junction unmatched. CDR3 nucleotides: TGTGCCAGCAGACCGGGAGGAGGGCTAACCTACGAGCAGTACTTC. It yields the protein CASRPGGGLTYEQYF.

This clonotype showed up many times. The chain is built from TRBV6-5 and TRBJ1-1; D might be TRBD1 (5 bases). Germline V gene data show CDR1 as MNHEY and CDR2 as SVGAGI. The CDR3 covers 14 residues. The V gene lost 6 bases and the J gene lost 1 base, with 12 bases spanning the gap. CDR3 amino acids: CASSLGHQNTEAFF. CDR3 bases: TGTGCCAGCAGCCTCGGACACCAGAACACTGAAGCTTTCTTT.

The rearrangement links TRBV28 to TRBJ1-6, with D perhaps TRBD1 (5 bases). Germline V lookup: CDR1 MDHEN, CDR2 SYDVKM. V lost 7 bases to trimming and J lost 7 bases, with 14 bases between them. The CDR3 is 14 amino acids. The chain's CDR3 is CASIRGDGNSPLHF. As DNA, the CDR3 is TGTGCCAGCATAAGGGGAGACGGCAATTCACCCCTCCACTTT.

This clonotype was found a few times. CDR3 region: CASSDNTSPYNEQFF. The CDR3, as DNA: TGTGCCAGCAGTGACAACACATCGCCATACAATGAGCAGTTCTTC. The V gene is TRBV6-4, the J gene TRBJ2-1; D remains unclear. This CDR3 region has 15 residues. Germline CDR1 is MRHNA and CDR2 is SNTAGT. The germline V and J ends were trimmed by 2 bases and 4 bases, with 12 bases remaining between them.

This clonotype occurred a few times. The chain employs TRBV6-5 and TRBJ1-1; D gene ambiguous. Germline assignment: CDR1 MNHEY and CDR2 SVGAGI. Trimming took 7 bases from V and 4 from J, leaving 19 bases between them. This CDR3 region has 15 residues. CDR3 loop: CASKPQLAESTEAFF. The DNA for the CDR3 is TGTGCCAGCAAACCTCAATTAGCGGAGAGCACTGAAGCTTTCTTT.

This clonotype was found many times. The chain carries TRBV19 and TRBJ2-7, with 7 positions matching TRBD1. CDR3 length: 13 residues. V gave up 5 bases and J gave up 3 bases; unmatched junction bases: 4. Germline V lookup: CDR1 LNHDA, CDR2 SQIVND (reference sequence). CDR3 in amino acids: CASSWTGDYEQYF. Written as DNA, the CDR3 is TGTGCCAGTAGTTGGACAGGAGACTACGAGCAGTACTTC.

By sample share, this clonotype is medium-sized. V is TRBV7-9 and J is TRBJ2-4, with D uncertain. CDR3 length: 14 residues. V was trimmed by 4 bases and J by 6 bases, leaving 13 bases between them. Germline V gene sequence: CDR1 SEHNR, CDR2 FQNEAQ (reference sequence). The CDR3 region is CASSSPGFGNIQYF. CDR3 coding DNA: TGTGCCAGCAGCTCTCCGGGTTTCGGAAACATTCAGTACTTC.

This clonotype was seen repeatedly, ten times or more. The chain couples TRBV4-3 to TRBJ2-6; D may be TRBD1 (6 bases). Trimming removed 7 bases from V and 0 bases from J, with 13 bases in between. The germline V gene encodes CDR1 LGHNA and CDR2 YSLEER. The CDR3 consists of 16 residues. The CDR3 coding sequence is TGCGCCAGCACCCCGGACAGCAACTCTGGGGCCAACGTCCTGACTTTC. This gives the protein CASTPDSNSGANVLTF.

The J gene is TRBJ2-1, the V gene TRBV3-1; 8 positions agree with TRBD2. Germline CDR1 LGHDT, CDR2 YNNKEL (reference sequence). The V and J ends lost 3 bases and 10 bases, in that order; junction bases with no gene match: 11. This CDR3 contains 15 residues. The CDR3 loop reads CASSHVAGGSREQFF. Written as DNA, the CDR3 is TGTGCCAGCAGCCATGTGGCGGGAGGATCTCGCGAGCAGTTCTTC.

The DNA for the CDR3 is TGTGCCAGCAGCCCGACAGGGGGGCCCTACGAGCAGTACTTC. Its protein is CASSPTGGPYEQYF. The chain is built from TRBV5-6 and TRBJ2-7, with 9 bases matching TRBD1. V lost 4 bases and J lost 2; bases outside the gene matches: 4. Germline loops: CDR1 SGHDT, CDR2 YYEEEE. The CDR3 covers 14 residues.

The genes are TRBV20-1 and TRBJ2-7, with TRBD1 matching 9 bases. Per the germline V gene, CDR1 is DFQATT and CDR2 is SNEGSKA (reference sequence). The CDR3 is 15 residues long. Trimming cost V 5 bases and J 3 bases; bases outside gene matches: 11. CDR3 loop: CSAEIAGTGIYEQYF. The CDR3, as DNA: TGCAGTGCTGAGATCGCCGGGACAGGGATCTACGAGCAGTACTTC.

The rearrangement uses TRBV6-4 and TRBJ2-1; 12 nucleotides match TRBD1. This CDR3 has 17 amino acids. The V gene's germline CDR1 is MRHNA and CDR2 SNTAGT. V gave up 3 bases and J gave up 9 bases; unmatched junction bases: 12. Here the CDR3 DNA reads TGTGCCAGCAGTGATATGGGGACAGGGGGCGACATGGGTGAGCAGTTCTTC. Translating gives CASSDMGTGGDMGEQFF.

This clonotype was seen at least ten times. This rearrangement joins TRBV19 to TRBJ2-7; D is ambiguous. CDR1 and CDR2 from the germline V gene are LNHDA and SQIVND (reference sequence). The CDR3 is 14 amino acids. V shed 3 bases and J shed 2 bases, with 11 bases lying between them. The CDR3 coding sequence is TGTGCCAGTAGTATCCACATACGAACCTACGAGCAGTACTTC. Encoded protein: CASSIHIRTYEQYF.

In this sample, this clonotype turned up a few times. DNA for the CDR3: TGTGCCAGCAGCCGGGGACTAGCGAACTACGAGCAGTACTTC. Protein: CASSRGLANYEQYF. This chain joins TRBV9 and TRBJ2-7, with 10 bases that match TRBD2. This CDR3 region has 14 residues. The V segment lost 4 bases and the J segment 3 bases; nucleotides outside the gene matches: 4. Germline values: CDR1 SGDLS, CDR2 YYNGEE.

CDR3: CASSKWTGINQPQHF. The CDR3 DNA follows: TGTGCCAGCAGTAAATGGACAGGGATCAATCAGCCCCAGCATTTT. The gene calls are TRBV6-6 and TRBJ1-5, with 8 bases lining up with TRBD1. Germline CDR1 is MNHNY and CDR2 is SVGAGI (reference sequence). V lost 5 bases to trimming and J lost 3 bases; unmatched junction nucleotides: 6. CDR3 length: 15 residues.

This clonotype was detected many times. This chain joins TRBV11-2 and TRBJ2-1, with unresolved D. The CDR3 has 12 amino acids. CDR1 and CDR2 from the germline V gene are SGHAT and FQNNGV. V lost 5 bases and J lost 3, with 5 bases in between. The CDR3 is CASSTSYNEQFF. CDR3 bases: TGTGCCAGCAGCACGAGCTACAATGAGCAGTTCTTC.

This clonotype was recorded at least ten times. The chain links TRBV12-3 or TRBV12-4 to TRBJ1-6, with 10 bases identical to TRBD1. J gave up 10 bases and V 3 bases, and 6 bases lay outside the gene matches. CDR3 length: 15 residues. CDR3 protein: CASSLGQGMHSPLHF. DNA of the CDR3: TGTGCCAGCAGTTTGGGACAGGGGATGCACTCACCCCTCCACTTT.

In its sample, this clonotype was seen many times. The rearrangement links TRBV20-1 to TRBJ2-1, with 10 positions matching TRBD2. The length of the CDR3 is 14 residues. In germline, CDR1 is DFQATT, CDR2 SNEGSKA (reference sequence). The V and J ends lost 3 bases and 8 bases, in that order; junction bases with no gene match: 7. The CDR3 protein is CSASSLAGVDEQFF. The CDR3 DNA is TGCAGTGCTAGTAGCCTAGCGGGAGTGGATGAGCAGTTCTTC.

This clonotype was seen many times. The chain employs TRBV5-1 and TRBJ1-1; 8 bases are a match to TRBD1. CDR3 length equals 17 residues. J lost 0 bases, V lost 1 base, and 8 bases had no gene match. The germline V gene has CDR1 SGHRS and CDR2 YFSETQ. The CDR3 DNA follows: TGCGCCAGCAGCTTGCTAGGACAGGGCTACATGAACACTGAAGCTTTCTTT. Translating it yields CASSLLGQGYMNTEAFF.

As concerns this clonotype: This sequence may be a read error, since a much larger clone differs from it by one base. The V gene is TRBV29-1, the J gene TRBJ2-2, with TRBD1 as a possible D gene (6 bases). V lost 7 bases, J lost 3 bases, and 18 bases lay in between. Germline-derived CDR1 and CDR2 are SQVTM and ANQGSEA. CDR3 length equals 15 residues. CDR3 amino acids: CSAGSGHGDTGELFF. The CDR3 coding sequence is TGCAGCGCCGGATCGGGACATGGTGACACCGGGGAGCTGTTTTTT.

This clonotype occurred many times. Here the CDR3 DNA reads TGTGCCAGCAGCCCTGACAGGGCTCACACTGAAGCTTTCTTT. It translates to CASSPDRAHTEAFF. The chain couples TRBV5-4 to TRBJ1-1, with TRBD1 matching 7 bases. The CDR3 length is 14 residues. J lost 3 bases, V lost 4 bases, and 6 bases had no gene match. Germline values: CDR1 SGHNT, CDR2 YYREEE (reference sequence).

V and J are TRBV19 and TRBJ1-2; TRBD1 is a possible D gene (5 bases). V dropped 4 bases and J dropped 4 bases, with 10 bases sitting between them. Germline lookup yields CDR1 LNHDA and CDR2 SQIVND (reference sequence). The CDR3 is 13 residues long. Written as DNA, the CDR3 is TGTGCCAGTAGTAAATCAGGGATCTATGGCTACACCTTC. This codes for CASSKSGIYGYTF.

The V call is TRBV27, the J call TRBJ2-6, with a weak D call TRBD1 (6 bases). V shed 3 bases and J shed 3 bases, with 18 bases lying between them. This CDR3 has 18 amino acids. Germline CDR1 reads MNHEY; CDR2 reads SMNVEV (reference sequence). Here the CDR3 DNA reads TGTGCCAGCAGTTTTTTACATACCTCAGGGGTTGGGGCCAACGTCCTGACTTTC. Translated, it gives CASSFLHTSGVGANVLTF.

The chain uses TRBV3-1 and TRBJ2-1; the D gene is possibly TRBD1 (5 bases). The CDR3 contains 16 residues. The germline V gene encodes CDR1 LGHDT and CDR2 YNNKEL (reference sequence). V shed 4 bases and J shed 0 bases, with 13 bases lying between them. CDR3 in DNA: TGTGCCAGCAGCCCCCCAGGGATCGGCTCCTACAATGAGCAGTTCTTC. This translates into CASSPPGIGSYNEQFF.